This entry concerns a single T cell receptor (beta chain). Its cognate antigen is unknown. This entry is derived from a study of CD4 T cell repertoires in COVID-19. General study findings and limits: Two or all three memory subsets shared several highly expanded SARS-CoV-2-reactive clonotypes.

Produced via immunoSEQ multiplex PCR; TCRdb's table is partial and in-frame only. The sample includes 70,000 to 95,000 clones, about 83% of them seen just once. The clonotype originates from a human donor who had COVID-19. Specimen: CD4+ T cells from peripheral blood, collected after recovery from COVID-19.

The CDR3 is CASSSRTGGEYGYTF. The CDR3 DNA is TGCGCCAGCAGCAGCCGGACAGGGGGCGAGTATGGCTACACCTTC. This rearrangement joins TRBV5-1 to TRBJ1-2; 11 nucleotides agree with TRBD1. V shed 4 bases, J shed 5 bases, and the junction held 7 bases outside the gene matches. The length of the CDR3 is 15 residues. CDR1 SGHRS and CDR2 YFSETQ come from the germline V gene.